This TCR beta chain stems from a study of cytomegalovirus exposure and HLA in healthy donors. Study at large: Of all 360 or so donors who were genotyped, roughly 81% belonged to the Caucasian-associated ancestry cluster. Findings and caveats of the study: With further analysis later on, most CMV-associated TCR beta chains appeared HLA-restricted. A few of the chains that were CMV-associated were confirmed in vitro to be specific for CMV antigens. Presence/absence analysis assumed near-uniform sequencing depth across donors.

A word on this clone: The target antigen is unknown.

The CDR3 loop spans 16 amino acids. Germline lookup yields CDR1 SNHLY and CDR2 FYNNEI. V shed 6 bases, J shed 0 bases, and the junction held 10 bases outside the gene matches. 13 Jbeta primers and 60 Vbeta primers were used for the PCR. Some clones are missing from TCRdb's copy, which holds only in-frame ones; the method was immunoSEQ multiplex PCR. This table holds fewer than 250,000 clones, around 79% found once. The source material was PBMCs. The chain combines TRBV2 with TRBJ2-7, with 8 positions matching TRBD2. This clonotype was obtained from a male donor in good health and CMV-seronegative. The CDR3 DNA is TGTGCCAGCAGGGGGCCGGGGGGGGTTTTCTCCTACGAGCAGTACTTC. This encodes CASRGPGGVFSYEQYF.